The next 20 T cell receptor beta chains were all read from a single sample in a study of early T cells in non-severe SARS-CoV-2 infection. MiXCR, applied by TCRdb to the 5' RACE reads, yields one record per CDR3 protein. This table has some 70,000 distinct CDR3 sequences, approximately 10% appearing once. Sequencing used whole blood. These receptors were taken from an adult who was a healthcare worker with PCR-confirmed SARS-CoV-2 infection or an uninfected control (not recorded which).

This clonotype was counted at least ten times. The genes are TRBV24-1 and TRBJ1-5; D may be TRBD1 (5 bases). The germline V gene encodes CDR1 KGHDR and CDR2 SFDVKD. The length of the CDR3 is 14 residues. V was trimmed by 4 bases and J by 1 base, leaving 7 bases between them. In DNA form, the CDR3 reads TGTGCCACCAGTGAGCACAGGAGCAATCAGCCCCAGCATTTT. Its translation is CATSEHRSNQPQHF.

This sequence joins TRBV6-1 and TRBJ2-3, with D unclear. CDR1 and CDR2 from the germline V gene are MNHNS and SASEGT. This CDR3 region has 13 residues. V shed 1 base and J shed 3 bases, with 5 bases lying between them. CDR3 bases: TGTGCCAGCAGTGAAGGGTCGACAGATACGCAGTATTTT. As protein: CASSEGSTDTQYF.

A few counts support this clonotype. V and J are TRBV6-5 and TRBJ1-4; weak D call: TRBD1 (5 bases). With 4 bases removed from V and 10 bases from J, the gap between germline ends came to 10 bases. Germline CDR1 is MNHEY and CDR2 is SVGAGI. CDR3 length: 12 residues. CDR3 DNA: TGTGCCAGCAGTTCCCCTGGGGGAAAACTGTTTTTT. It codes for CASSSPGGKLFF.

This clonotype was detected many times. The chain uses TRBV7-2 and TRBJ2-5; D is tentatively TRBD1 or TRBD2 (5 bases each). The V end lost 3 bases, the J end lost 1 base, and 12 bases lay between the germline ends. The CDR3 has 15 amino acids. CDR1 and CDR2 (germline): SGHTA, FQGNSA. The CDR3 loop is CASSFGGTSQETQYF. CDR3 sequence (DNA): TGTGCCAGCAGCTTTGGGGGAACCTCCCAAGAGACCCAGTACTTC.

The table lists this clonotype with a few counts. The CDR3 nucleotides are TGCAGTGCTAGAGACCCGACAGGTTTCATCTACGAGCAGTACTTC. Its protein product is CSARDPTGFIYEQYF. V is TRBV20-1 and J is TRBJ2-7; the D gene is possibly TRBD1 (6 bases). This CDR3 is built from 15 residues. Looked up from germline, CDR1 is DFQATT and CDR2 is SNEGSKA (reference sequence). Deletions cut 0 bases from V and 3 bases from J, with 15 bases between.

CDR3 bases: TGTGCCAGCAGTGTACAGGGTACGAACATTCAGTACTTC. It yields the protein CASSVQGTNIQYF. The rearrangement uses TRBV25-1 and TRBJ2-4; D perhaps matches TRBD1 (6 bases). This CDR3 has 13 amino acids. V was trimmed by 4 bases and J by 7 bases, leaving 11 bases between them. The germline V gene has CDR1 MGHDK and CDR2 SYGVNS.

This clonotype was counted a few times. The rearrangement joins TRBV2 to TRBJ2-1; TRBD1 agrees at 8 bases. V was pared by 5 bases and J by 9 bases, with 9 bases of the junction left unmatched. Germline-derived CDR1 and CDR2 are SNHLY and FYNNEI. The CDR3 has 14 residues. Written as DNA, the CDR3 is TGTGCCAGCAGTTCCTTCGACAGGGGCGGTGAGCAGTTCTTC. It specifies CASSSFDRGGEQFF.

The chain links TRBV5-1 to TRBJ2-7; TRBD1 matches at 8 bases. CDR1 SGHRS and CDR2 YFSETQ come from the germline V gene. CDR3 length: 13 amino acids. J lost 7 bases, V lost 8 bases, and 11 bases had no gene match. The chain's CDR3 is CASYETGVGEQYF. The DNA for the CDR3 is TGCGCCAGTTATGAGACAGGGGTAGGGGAGCAGTACTTC.

This clonotype has ten or more counts. This chain uses TRBV12-3 or TRBV12-4 with TRBJ2-2; TRBD2 matches at 7 bases. This CDR3 is built from 14 residues. With V trimmed by 3 bases and J by 7 bases, 5 bases remained unmatched. The CDR3 nucleotides read TGTGCCAGCAGTTTCCCGGAGCGGGACGGGGAGCTGTTTTTT. Amino acids: CASSFPERDGELFF.

CDR3 bases: TGCAGCGCCGGAGGGCAGGGGGCAACTAGTAATCGTGATGAGCAGTTCTTC. The encoded protein is CSAGGQGATSNRDEQFF. The chain uses TRBV29-1 and TRBJ2-1; 8 bases are shared with TRBD1. Germline V gene lookup returns CDR1 SQVTM and CDR2 ANQGSEA. With 7 bases clipped from V and 8 bases from J, the junction kept 22 bases outside the gene matches. The CDR3 spans 17 residues.

The V call is TRBV24-1, the J call TRBJ2-1, with D maybe TRBD2 (5 bases). Trimming shortened V by 3 bases and J by 6 bases, and 17 bases separated the two germline ends. CDR1 is KGHDR and CDR2 is SFDVKD in the germline V gene. This CDR3 contains 16 residues. CDR3 in DNA: TGTGCCACCAGTGATCGGACTCCACTGGACCGCAATGAGCAGTTCTTC. The encoded protein is CATSDRTPLDRNEQFF.

Only a few counts were recorded for this clonotype. J is TRBJ1-4 and V is TRBV7-2; 7 bases are a match to TRBD1. The V and J ends lost 5 bases and 3 bases, in that order; junction bases with no gene match: 6. Germline CDR1 SGHTA, CDR2 FQGNSA. This CDR3 comprises 15 residues. The CDR3 sequence is CASSPTGTANEKLFF. The CDR3 DNA is TGTGCCAGCAGCCCGACCGGGACAGCTAATGAAAAACTGTTTTTT.

This clonotype came up many times. The V gene is TRBV29-1, the J gene TRBJ2-5, with TRBD2 identical over 8 bases. The CDR3 runs 13 residues. Trimming at V came to 7 bases and at J to 5 bases, leaving 9 bases not matched to a gene. The germline V gene has CDR1 SQVTM and CDR2 ANQGSEA. The DNA for the CDR3 is TGCAGCGGTAGCGGGACGGGGGAGGAGACCCAGTACTTC. It is translated as CSGSGTGEETQYF.

This clonotype was recorded many times. This rearrangement joins TRBV28 to TRBJ2-7, with 15 bases that match TRBD2. Germline V gene data show CDR1 as MDHEN and CDR2 as SYDVKM. The V gene end was trimmed by 8 bases and the J gene end by 0 bases; junction bases not matched to a gene: 14. The CDR3 length is 19 residues. CDR3 protein: CASRTRGLAGGPNSYEQYF. CDR3 DNA sequence: TGTGCCAGCCGGACTCGGGGACTAGCGGGAGGCCCAAACTCCTACGAGCAGTACTTC. The whole variable domain, remainder taken from reference TRBV28 and TRBJ2-7, is DVKVTQSSRYLVKRTGEKVFLECVQDMDHENMFWYRQDPGLGLRLIYFSYDVKMKEKGDIPEGYSVSREKKERFSLILESASTNQTSMYLCASRTRGLAGGPNSYEQYFGPGTRLTVT.

This clonotype was seen repeatedly, ten times or more. V usage is TRBV7-6 and J usage is TRBJ1-1, with 10 bases fitting TRBD1. This CDR3 contains 15 residues. V shed 11 bases, J shed 1 base, and the junction held 10 bases outside the gene matches. Germline V gene sequence: CDR1 SGHVS, CDR2 FNYEAQ. CDR3 in amino acids: CACTGQGFKNTEAFF. For the CDR3, the DNA is TGTGCCTGTACGGGACAGGGGTTTAAGAACACTGAAGCTTTCTTT.

This clonotype was observed many times. The genes are TRBV9 and TRBJ1-5; the D gene is possibly TRBD1 (5 bases). Germline V gives CDR1 SGDLS, CDR2 YYNGEE. The CDR3 runs 15 residues. The V gene lost 0 bases and the J gene lost 7 bases, with 14 bases spanning the gap. CDR3 nucleotides: TGTGCCAGCAGCGTAGCTGGGGGGATGGGGCAGCCCCAGCATTTT. As protein: CASSVAGGMGQPQHF.

This chain links TRBV20-1 with TRBJ2-3; D could derive from TRBD1 or TRBD2 (6 bases each). There are 14 residues in the CDR3. The V gene's germline CDR1 is DFQATT and CDR2 SNEGSKA (reference sequence). V lost 6 bases to trimming and J lost 10 bases, with 23 bases between them. The CDR3 region has the DNA TGCAGTGCGAGGGGGACTGATTTTTTTTCGTCGCAGTATTTT. Translating it yields CSARGTDFFSSQYF.

V is TRBV6-2 or TRBV6-3 and J is TRBJ2-7, with a possible D match to TRBD1 (5 bases). The CDR3 sequence is 18 residues long. Trimming removed 2 bases at V and 0 bases at J, with 20 bases between. Germline values: CDR1 MNHEY, CDR2 SVGEGT. CDR3 in DNA: TGTGCCAGCAGTTACAACTGGAACAACCCGGACAACTCCTACGAGCAGTACTTC. Translating it yields CASSYNWNNPDNSYEQYF.

In its sample, this clonotype was seen a few times. The V call is TRBV4-1, the J call TRBJ2-7, with 8 bases fitting TRBD2. Germline V gene data show CDR1 as MGHRA and CDR2 as YSYEKL. The CDR3 runs to 16 residues. V shed 0 bases, J shed 2 bases, and the junction held 6 bases outside the gene matches. CDR3 nucleotide sequence: TGCGCCAGCAGCCAAGATCAACTAGCGGAACCCTACGAGCAGTACTTC. Its protein product is CASSQDQLAEPYEQYF.

The gene calls are TRBV20-1 and TRBJ2-7; weak D call: TRBD2 (5 bases). V was shortened by 3 bases and J by 2 bases, with 14 bases between the two germline ends. The CDR3 sequence is 14 residues long. Germline V gene lookup returns CDR1 DFQATT and CDR2 SNEGSKA (reference sequence). Here the CDR3 DNA reads TGCAGTGCTAGCGCCCCGCGAGGGACCTACGAGCAGTACTTC. Its translation: CSASAPRGTYEQYF.